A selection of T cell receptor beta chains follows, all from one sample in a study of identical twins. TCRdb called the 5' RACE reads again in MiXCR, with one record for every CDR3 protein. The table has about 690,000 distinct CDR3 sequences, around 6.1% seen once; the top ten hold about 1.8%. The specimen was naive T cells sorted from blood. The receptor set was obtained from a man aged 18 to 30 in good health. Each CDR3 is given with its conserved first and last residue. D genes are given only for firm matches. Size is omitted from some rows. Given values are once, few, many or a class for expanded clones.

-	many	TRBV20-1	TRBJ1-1	TGCAGTGCTAGGGGCGTTAGGACTGAAGCTTTCTTT	CSARGVRTEAFF
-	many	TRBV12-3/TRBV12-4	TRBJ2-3	TGTGCCAGCAGTTGGGCTGCCAAGGGATATACGCAGTATTTT	CASSWAAKGYTQYF
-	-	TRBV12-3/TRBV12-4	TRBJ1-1	TGTGCCAGCAGTGTATCTCCGGGGCGAAACACTGAAGCTTTCTTT	CASSVSPGRNTEAFF
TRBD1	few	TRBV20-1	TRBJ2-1	TGCAGTGCTAGGTCCGGGACAGGGGCTAATGAGCAGTTCTTC	CSARSGTGANEQFF
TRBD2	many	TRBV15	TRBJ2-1	TGTGCCACCAGCAGAGTGCGGGAGCTAAATGAGCAGTTCTTC	CATSRVRELNEQFF
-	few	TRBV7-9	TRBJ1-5	TGTGCCAGCAGCCCATCCCCCAACAATCAGCCCCAGCATTTT	CASSPSPNNQPQHF
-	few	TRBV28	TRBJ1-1	TGTGCCAGCAGTTTAGGGTTGTCGACAAGGGGAGAAGCTTTCTTT	CASSLGLSTRGEAFF
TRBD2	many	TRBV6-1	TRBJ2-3	TGTGCCAGCAGTGCGTACCCCGGGACTAGTGATTTTGCAGATACGCAGTATTTT	CASSAYPGTSDFADTQYF
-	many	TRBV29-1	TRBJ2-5	TGCAGCGTTGAGGAGGTTTGGGACCAAGAGACCCAGTACTTC	CSVEEVWDQETQYF
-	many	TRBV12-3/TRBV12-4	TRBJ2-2	TGTGCCAGCAGTTCGGCCTGGGAGCTGTTTTTT	CASSSAWELFF
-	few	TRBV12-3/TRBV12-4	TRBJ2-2	TGTGCCAGCAGCCCCGCTCTAGGAACCGGGGAGCTGTTTTTT	CASSPALGTGELFF
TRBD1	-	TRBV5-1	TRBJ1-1	TGCGTCAGCAGCCGTACCCGAGGGGGCAACACTGAAGCTTTCTTT	CVSSRTRGGNTEAFF
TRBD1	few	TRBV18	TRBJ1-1	TGTGCCAGCTCACTCCCCCTACAGGGGCTGGGCACTGAAGCTTTCTTT	CASSLPLQGLGTEAFF
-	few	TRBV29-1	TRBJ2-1	TGCAGCGCCGAGGGGACGGCCTACAATGAGCAGTTCTTC	CSAEGTAYNEQFF
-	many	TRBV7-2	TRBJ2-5	TGTGCCAGCAGCTTACCGCCTAGTCTGAGAGAGACCCAGTACTTC	CASSLPPSLRETQYF
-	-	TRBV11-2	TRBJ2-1	TGTGCCAGCAGCAGAACCGGGACTCCACTCGTGGTCTTC	CASSRTGTPLVVF
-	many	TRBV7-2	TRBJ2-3	TGTGCCAGCAGCCTCGCCGGGAGTGCCACAGATACGCAGTATTTT	CASSLAGSATDTQYF
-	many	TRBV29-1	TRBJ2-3	TGCAGCGTTGAAGAACTCGCGGTGGGAGATACGCAGTATTTT	CSVEELAVGDTQYF
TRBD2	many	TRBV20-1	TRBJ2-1	TGCAGTGCTAGAGATAACCGTGGAGGTAGCGGGACCTACAATGAGCAGTTCTTC	CSARDNRGGSGTYNEQFF
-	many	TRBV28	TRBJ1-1	TGTGCCAGCATAGCCAGTTACATGAACACTGAAGCTTTCTTT	CASIASYMNTEAFF
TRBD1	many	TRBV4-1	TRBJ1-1	TGCGCCAGCAGTCATCTTGGTGACAGGACAGGGACTGAAGCTTTCTTT	CASSHLGDRTGTEAFF
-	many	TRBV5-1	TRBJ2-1	TGCGCCAGCAGCTTGGGACTGGATATGAAGCAGTTCTTC	CASSLGLDMKQFF
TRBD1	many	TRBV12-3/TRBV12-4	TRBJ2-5	TGTGCCAGCAGGAAACAGGGGGCGACCTGGGAGACCCAGTACTTC	CASRKQGATWETQYF
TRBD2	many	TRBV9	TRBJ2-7	TGTGCCAGCAGCGTAGAGACTAGCGGGACCGACGAGCAGTACTTC	CASSVETSGTDEQYF
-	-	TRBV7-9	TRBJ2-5	TGTGCCAGCAGCCCGGACGGGACAGCGGGGACCCAGTACTTC	CASSPDGTAGTQYF
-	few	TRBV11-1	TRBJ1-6	TGTGCCAGCAGCTTAGAGCCAGGTTCACCCCTCCACTTT	CASSLEPGSPLHF
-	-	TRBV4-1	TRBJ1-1	TGCGCCAGCAGCCAATCAGGGGTCCCTGAAGCTTTCTTT	CASSQSGVPEAFF
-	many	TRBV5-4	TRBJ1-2	TGTGCCAGCAGCTTGGCCACAGTCTCCTATGGCTACACCTTC	CASSLATVSYGYTF
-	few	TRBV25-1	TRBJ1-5	TGTGCCAGCTCAACGGGACGGCAGCCCCAGCATTTT	CASSTGRQPQHF
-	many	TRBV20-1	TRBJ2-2	TGCAGTGCTAGAGATCTAGCGACCGGGGAGCTGTTTTTT	CSARDLATGELFF
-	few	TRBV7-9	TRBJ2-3	TGTGCCAGCAGCATTGGGTCCTTAGATACGCAGTATTTT	CASSIGSLDTQYF
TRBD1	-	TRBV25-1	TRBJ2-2	TGTGCCAGCAGTGCCCGACAGGGGCCCAACACCGGGGAGCTGTTTTTT	CASSARQGPNTGELFF
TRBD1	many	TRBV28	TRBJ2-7	TGTGCCAGCAGTTGGACAGGGAAATACTACGAGCAGTACTTC	CASSWTGKYYEQYF
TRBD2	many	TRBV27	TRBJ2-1	TGTGCCAGCACCCCCGGGACTAGCGTATACAATGAGCAGTTCTTC	CASTPGTSVYNEQFF
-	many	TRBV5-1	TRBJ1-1	TGCGCCAGCAGCTTAGGACCTGAAGCTTTCTTT	CASSLGPEAFF
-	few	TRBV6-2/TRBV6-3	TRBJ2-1	TGTGCCAGCGCTGATCGGCTGAGGGAGCAGTTCTTC	CASADRLREQFF
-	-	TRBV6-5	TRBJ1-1	TGTGCCAGCAGTTACTCGATCGGGGACACTGAAGCTTTCTTT	CASSYSIGDTEAFF
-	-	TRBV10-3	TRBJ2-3	TGTGCCATCAGTGATAGGGCGGGACGGTCGCAGTATTTT	CAISDRAGRSQYF
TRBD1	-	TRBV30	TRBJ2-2	TGTGCCTGGACGGACAGGGAGGAGACCGGGGAGCTGTTTTTT	CAWTDREETGELFF
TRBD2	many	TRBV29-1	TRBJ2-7	TGCAGCGTCGGGACTAGCGGGAGCTCCTACGAGCAGTACTTC	CSVGTSGSSYEQYF
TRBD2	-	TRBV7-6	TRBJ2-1	TGTGCCAGCAGCTTAGTGCGAAGCGGGAGCTCTGAGCAGTTCTTC	CASSLVRSGSSEQFF
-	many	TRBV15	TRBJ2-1	TGTGCCACCAGCAGAGTCCAGTCCAATGAGCAGTTCTTC	CATSRVQSNEQFF
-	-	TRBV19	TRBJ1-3	TGTGCCAGTAGTATCTTAGACAGCTCTGGAAACACCATATATTTT	CASSILDSSGNTIYF
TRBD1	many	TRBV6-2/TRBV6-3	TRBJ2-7	TGTGCCAGCAGTAGCCCGGGACAGCACCACGAGCAGTACTTC	CASSSPGQHHEQYF
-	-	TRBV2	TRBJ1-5	TGTGCCAGCAGTGGGACAGCCGTGCGTCAGCCCCAGCATTTT	CASSGTAVRQPQHF
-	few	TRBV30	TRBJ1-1	TGTGCCTGGAGCCCCGACAGTTTGAACACTGAAGCTTTCTTT	CAWSPDSLNTEAFF
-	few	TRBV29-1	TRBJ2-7	TGCAGCGTCCCAGGGGATACTAGATACTACGAGCAGTACTTC	CSVPGDTRYYEQYF
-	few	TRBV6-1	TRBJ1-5	TGTGCCAGCAGTGAAGTCGCCTATAGCAATCAGCCCCAGCATTTT	CASSEVAYSNQPQHF
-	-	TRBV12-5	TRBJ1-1	TGTGCTAGTGGTTTGGTACCCAGGCCGTCCAGGGCTGAAGCTTTCTTT	CASGLVPRPSRAEAFF
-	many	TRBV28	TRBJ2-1	TGTGCCAGCACCAGGACGGCTAACAATGAGCAGTTCTTC	CASTRTANNEQFF
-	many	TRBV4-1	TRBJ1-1	TGCGCCAGCAGCCAAGGACAGCGAGAGAACACTGAAGCTTTCTTT	CASSQGQRENTEAFF
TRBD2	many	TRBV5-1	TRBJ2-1	TGCGCCAGCAGCTTGCAAGGACTAGCCTACAATGAGCAGTTCTTC	CASSLQGLAYNEQFF
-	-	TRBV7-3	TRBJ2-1	TGTGCCAGCAGCCCCCATCCTTCCGGCTTGAATGAGCAGTTCTTC	CASSPHPSGLNEQFF
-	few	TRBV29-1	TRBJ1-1	TGCAGCGTGCCCGGACAAAACACTGAAGCTTTCTTT	CSVPGQNTEAFF
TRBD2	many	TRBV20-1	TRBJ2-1	TGCAGTGCTAGCAGGACCGGGGGGGAGCAGTTCTTC	CSASRTGGEQFF
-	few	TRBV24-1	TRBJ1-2	TGTGCCACCAGTGATTCCCCGGGACGAAGTTTGGGCTACACCTTC	CATSDSPGRSLGYTF
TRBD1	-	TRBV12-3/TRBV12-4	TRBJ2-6	TGTGCCACCATCGGACGGGACAGCTCTGGGGCCAACGTCCTGACTTTC	CATIGRDSSGANVLTF